What follows are 30 T cell receptor beta chains derived from one specimen sequenced in a study of technical replicates of blood from a few donors. TCRdb's table, derived via immunoSEQ multiplex PCR, lists solely in-frame clones and lacks some. The sample lists about 69,000 clones, approximately 89% occurring once. Sequences were obtained from PBMCs. These receptors originate from a human donor in good health. Some clones in this sample may be carry-over from other donors' samples.

This chain connects TRBV18 to TRBJ2-7; 7 positions agree with TRBD1. After removal of 1 base from V and 9 bases from J, the junction contained 3 bases not matched to a gene. Germline values: CDR1 KGHSH, CDR2 LQKENI. There are 12 residues in the CDR3. CDR3 protein: CASSPQGAVQYF. CDR3 nucleotide sequence: TGTGCCAGCTCACCACAGGGGGCGGTGCAGTACTTC.

This clone occurred a few times. The rearrangement uses TRBV19 and TRBJ1-2; D unclear. The CDR3 length is 13 residues. V gave up 5 bases and J gave up 6 bases, with 13 bases separating them. Germline V CDR1 and CDR2: LNHDA, SQIVND (reference sequence). The CDR3 protein is CASSPRESHGYTF. The CDR3 nucleotides are TGTGCCAGTAGTCCTCGAGAGAGCCATGGCTACACCTTC.

The chain combines TRBV2 with TRBJ2-3, with 13 bases matching TRBD2. J was trimmed by 6 bases and V by 6 bases; bases with no gene match: 6. Germline V gene sequence: CDR1 SNHLY, CDR2 FYNNEI. The CDR3 is made up of 15 amino acids. The CDR3, as DNA: TGTGCCAGCAGGGTACTAGCGGGGGGGCTCGATACGCAGTATTTT. Protein: CASRVLAGGLDTQYF.

The chain recombines TRBV5-1 with TRBJ2-1; a possible D gene is TRBD1 (5 bases). V was pared by 1 base and J by 6 bases, with 14 bases between. This CDR3 contains 15 residues. The V gene's germline CDR1 is SGHRS and CDR2 YFSETQ. As DNA, the CDR3 is TGCGCCAGCAGCTTGCCAAGGGGCGAGGTCAATGAGCAGTTCTTC. This encodes CASSLPRGEVNEQFF.

The chain is built from TRBV6-4 and TRBJ2-1; D remains unclear. The CDR3 has 12 amino acids. Trimming took off 4 bases at V and 8 bases at J, with 9 bases between the two ends. From germline, CDR1 is MRHNA and CDR2 SNTAGT. The CDR3 DNA sequence: TGTGCCAGCAGTGTTCGTATCGATGAGCAGTTCTTC. This sequence encodes CASSVRIDEQFF.

The chain couples TRBV9 to TRBJ2-1; D unresolved. V shed 0 bases and J shed 9 bases, with 19 bases lying between them. The CDR3 totals 16 residues. Germline V gives CDR1 SGDLS, CDR2 YYNGEE. Here the CDR3 reads CASSVGIVINLLEQFF. The CDR3 coding sequence is TGTGCCAGCAGCGTAGGAATAGTTATTAACTTGCTTGAGCAGTTCTTC.

This clone was observed once. This sequence joins TRBV2 and TRBJ1-6; tentative D call: TRBD1 (5 bases). This CDR3 contains 13 residues. From germline, CDR1 is SNHLY and CDR2 FYNNEI. The germline V and J ends were trimmed by 6 bases and 8 bases, with 11 bases remaining between them. The CDR3, as DNA: TGTGCCAGCAGGGGGCCGACCCATTCACCCCTCCACTTT. This encodes CASRGPTHSPLHF. Based on the CDR3 plus reference TRBV2 and TRBJ1-6, the full variable domain is EPEVTQTPSHQVTQMGQEVILRCVPISNHLYFYWYRQILGQKVEFLVSFYNNEISEKSEIFDDQFSVERPDGSNFTLKIRSTKLEDSAMYFCASRGPTHSPLHFGNGTRLTVT.

V usage is TRBV29-1 and J usage is TRBJ2-7, with TRBD1 matching over 9 bases. CDR3 length: 11 residues. The ends lost 7 bases at V and 7 bases at J; junction bases unmatched: 5. Germline V gene sequence: CDR1 SQVTM, CDR2 ANQGSEA. The CDR3 is CSARQGVEQYF. CDR3 DNA sequence: TGCAGCGCTAGACAGGGGGTGGAGCAGTACTTC.

This chain links TRBV6-6 with TRBJ2-1; D might be TRBD2 (5 bases). The V gene's germline CDR1 is MNHNY and CDR2 SVGAGI (reference sequence). The V end was cut by 2 bases, the J end by 8 bases, with 10 bases between. The CDR3 is 13 amino acids. CDR3 DNA: TGTGCCAGCAGTTACGTTCGGCGGGATGAGCAGTTCTTC. Protein: CASSYVRRDEQFF.

The chain recombines TRBV6-6 with TRBJ2-3; possibly TRBD1 for D (6 bases). This CDR3 comprises 13 residues. Germline V gives CDR1 MNHNY, CDR2 SVGAGI (reference sequence). V shed 5 bases and J shed 8 bases, with 14 bases lying between them. The CDR3 nucleotides read TGTGCCAGCAGTATTCCGGGACAACTTACGCAGTATTTT. Protein: CASSIPGQLTQYF.

J is TRBJ2-1 and V is TRBV5-1, with D maybe TRBD1 (6 bases). Looked up from germline, CDR1 is SGHRS and CDR2 is YFSETQ. V lost 4 bases and J 7 bases, leaving 24 bases between the germline ends. This CDR3 region has 17 residues. The CDR3 region has the DNA TGCGCCAGCAGCAATGGTGTGGGAGAGGGGGTTCGGAATGAGCAGTTCTTC. It is translated as CASSNGVGEGVRNEQFF.

This clone was observed once. The rearrangement links TRBV7-9 to TRBJ1-2; the match to TRBD1 covers 10 bases. CDR1 is SEHNR and CDR2 is FQNEAQ in the germline V gene (reference sequence). The CDR3 is 16 amino acids. V shed 5 bases and J 4 bases; nucleotides not matched to a gene: 10. For the CDR3, the DNA is TGTGCCAGCAGCCCAAGACAGGGGGCGCGGGGCTATGGCTACACCTTC. Translated, it gives CASSPRQGARGYGYTF.

The CDR3 nucleotides are TGTGCCAGTAGTACGACGGGACAGGGGACTGCTAACTATGGCTACACCTTC. Its translation is CASSTTGQGTANYGYTF. The rearrangement joins TRBV19 to TRBJ1-2; 10 nucleotides line up with TRBD1. CDR1 and CDR2 (germline): LNHDA, SQIVND (reference sequence). The CDR3 runs to 17 residues. V lost 4 bases, J lost 0 bases, and 8 bases stayed unmatched.

CDR3 nucleotide sequence: TGCGCCAGCAGTCAATCGGGACTAGCGGGAGAATGCAATGAGCAGTTCTTC. Protein sequence: CASSQSGLAGECNEQFF. The gene calls are TRBV23-1 and TRBJ2-1; TRBD2 aligns across 14 bases. TRBV23-1 is an open reading frame, and its role is uncertain. The CDR3 has 17 amino acids. V lost 0 bases, J lost 6 bases, and 4 bases stayed unmatched.

J is TRBJ1-1 and V is TRBV5-1, with D possibly TRBD1 on 6 matching bases. The V gene's germline CDR1 is SGHRS and CDR2 YFSETQ. The CDR3 spans 15 residues. V lost 7 bases to trimming and J lost 11 bases, with 27 bases between them. CDR3: CASRRQVQDPGGAFF. The CDR3 DNA reads as TGCGCCAGCCGACGACAGGTCCAAGATCCGGGGGGTGCTTTCTTT.

The rearrangement links TRBV4-3 to TRBJ2-5; D might be TRBD2 (5 bases). With 2 bases removed from V and 1 base from J, the gap between germline ends came to 11 bases. Germline values: CDR1 LGHNA, CDR2 YSLEER. The CDR3 contains 15 residues. The CDR3 reads CASSQSGQFQETQYF. In DNA, the CDR3 is TGCGCCAGCAGCCAAAGCGGTCAGTTCCAAGAGACCCAGTACTTC.

There are a few counts of this clone. CDR3 bases: TGTGCCAGCAGCGTAGACACAGGGCGAGGCTACACCTTC. Protein sequence: CASSVDTGRGYTF. The rearrangement uses TRBV9 and TRBJ1-2, with TRBD1 as a possible D gene (6 bases). The CDR3 spans 13 residues. Germline V gives CDR1 SGDLS, CDR2 YYNGEE. V was pared by 0 bases and J by 8 bases, with 11 bases between.

The chain couples TRBV18 to TRBJ1-5; 9 nucleotides align to TRBD1. This CDR3 region has 15 residues. Germline assignment: CDR1 KGHSH and CDR2 LQKENI. With V trimmed by 3 bases and J by 3 bases, 3 bases remained unmatched. The CDR3, as DNA: TGTGCCAGCTCACCGGGACAGGGCCCCAATCAGCCCCAGCATTTT. This encodes CASSPGQGPNQPQHF. The full variable domain, rest sourced from reference TRBV18 and TRBJ1-5, is NAGVMQNPRHLVRRRGQEARLRCSPMKGHSHVYWYRQLPEEGLKFMVYLQKENIIDESGMPKERFSAEFPKEGPSILRIQQVVRGDSAAYFCASSPGQGPNQPQHFGDGTRLSIL.

The chain is built from TRBV10-3 and TRBJ2-1, with 12 positions matching TRBD2. Germline values: CDR1 ENHRY, CDR2 SYGVKD. V gave up 2 bases and J gave up 5 bases; unmatched junction bases: 4. The CDR3 covers 16 residues. The CDR3 region has the DNA TGTGCCATCAGTGAGCCGTGGACTAGCGGGAACAATGAGCAGTTCTTC. Encoded protein: CAISEPWTSGNNEQFF.

The rearrangement joins TRBV10-1 to TRBJ2-7; 8 bases map to TRBD1. From germline, CDR1 is WNHNN and CDR2 SYGVQD (reference sequence). The CDR3 has 13 residues. The V segment lost 4 bases and the J segment 5 bases; nucleotides outside the gene matches: 4. CDR3 DNA: TGCGCCAGCAGTGGGGGACAGGCCCACGAGCAGTACTTC. Encoded protein: CASSGGQAHEQYF.

The chain carries TRBV18 and TRBJ1-3; unclear D gene. The germline V gene encodes CDR1 KGHSH and CDR2 LQKENI. This CDR3 region has 13 residues. V was pared by 3 bases and J by 4 bases, with 7 bases between. This CDR3 reads CASSPSRGNTIYF. The CDR3 region has the DNA TGTGCCAGCTCACCGTCTAGGGGAAACACCATATATTTT.

This clone was seen only once. Other DNA sequences in this specimen translate into the identical CDR3. The gene calls are TRBV30 and TRBJ1-1; D unresolved. Looked up from germline, CDR1 is GTSNPN and CDR2 is SVGIG (reference sequence). The CDR3 runs 12 residues. Between the trimmed V and J ends, which lost 2 bases and 5 bases, there was a span of 9 bases. The CDR3 coding sequence is TGTGCCTGGAGTATCGGAGGAACTGAAGCTTTCTTT. Translated: CAWSIGGTEAFF. The entire variable domain, with the rest obtained from reference TRBV30 and TRBJ1-1, is as follows: SQTIHQWPATLVQPVGSPLSLECTVEGTSNPNLYWYRQAAGRGLQLLFYSVGIGQISSEVPQNLSASRPQDRQFILSSKKLLLSDSGFYLCAWSIGGTEAFFGQGTRLTVV.

The sample holds one count of this clone. The chain couples TRBV18 to TRBJ2-5; no reliable D call. Trimming cost V 0 bases and J 4 bases, with 9 bases left between them. Germline CDR1 and CDR2: KGHSH and LQKENI. CDR3 length: 14 amino acids. CDR3 bases: TGTGCCAGCTCACCACCGCCGGGTGGAGAGACCCAGTACTTC. Translating it yields CASSPPPGGETQYF.

The chain is built from TRBV7-2 and TRBJ1-3; D is ambiguous. The germline CDR1 and CDR2 sequences are SGHTA and FQGNSA. The CDR3 spans 13 residues. Trimming cost V 4 bases and J 4 bases, with 8 bases left between them. CDR3 protein: CASSSQQGNTIYF. The CDR3 bases are TGTGCCAGCAGCTCACAACAGGGAAACACCATATATTTT.

The chain links TRBV7-2 to TRBJ2-1, with unresolved D. The CDR3 runs 11 residues. The ends were cut back, 7 bases at V and 7 bases at J, with 8 bases in the middle. The germline V gene encodes CDR1 SGHTA and CDR2 FQGNSA. The CDR3 sequence is CASTPLNEQFF. The CDR3 DNA sequence: TGTGCCAGCACCCCTTTGAATGAGCAGTTCTTC.

This clone was observed a few times. This chain joins TRBV19 and TRBJ1-1; D call uncertain. Germline V gene data show CDR1 as LNHDA and CDR2 as SQIVND (reference sequence). V was clipped by 11 bases and J by 1 base, with 5 bases between them. This CDR3 is 10 amino acids long. The CDR3 reads CASGNTEAFF. CDR3 DNA sequence: TGTGCCTCGGGGAACACTGAAGCTTTCTTT.

V usage is TRBV7-9 and J usage is TRBJ2-1; TRBD2 matches 7 bases. V lost 4 bases and J lost 13; bases outside the gene matches: 7. Per germline, CDR1 SEHNR and CDR2 FQNEAQ (reference sequence). The CDR3 is 12 residues long. CDR3 sequence reads: CASSSVGGVQFF. The CDR3 nucleotides are TGTGCCAGCAGCTCGGTGGGAGGGGTACAGTTCTTC.

The V and J genes are TRBV19 and TRBJ2-2, with 7 positions matching TRBD1. V dropped 8 bases and J dropped 4; count of bases not matched to a gene: 4. The germline CDR1 and CDR2 sequences are LNHDA and SQIVND (reference sequence). The CDR3 is 13 amino acids. DNA for the CDR3: TGTGCCAGTGGGGCAGGGGGCACCGGGGAGCTGTTTTTT. It yields the protein CASGAGGTGELFF. The variable domain in full, completed from reference TRBV19 and TRBJ2-2, reads DGGITQSPKYLFRKEGQNVTLSCEQNLNHDAMYWYRQDPGQGLRLIYYSQIVNDFQKGDIAEGYSVSREKKESFPLTVTSAQKNPTAFYLCASGAGGTGELFFGEGSRLTVL.

This clone was recorded a few times. The chain employs TRBV29-1 and TRBJ1-1, with a possible D match to TRBD1 (5 bases). Trimming stripped 4 bases from V and 5 bases from J, with 11 bases between. Germline assignment: CDR1 SQVTM and CDR2 ANQGSEA. There are 12 residues in the CDR3. CDR3 protein: CSVGGEGTEAFF. CDR3 in DNA: TGCAGCGTTGGAGGGGAGGGTACTGAAGCTTTCTTT.

This sequence joins TRBV7-9 and TRBJ2-7, with unresolved D. From germline, CDR1 is SEHNR and CDR2 FQNEAQ (reference sequence). Trimming stripped 5 bases from V and 6 bases from J, with 8 bases between. CDR3 length equals 11 residues. The CDR3 DNA follows: TGTGCCAGCAGCCTCTCCGGCGAGCAGTACTTC. Encoded protein: CASSLSGEQYF. The entire variable domain, with the rest obtained from reference TRBV7-9 and TRBJ2-7, is as follows: DTGVSQNPRHKITKRGQNVTFRCDPISEHNRLYWYRQTLGQGPEFLTYFQNEAQLEKSRLLSDRFSAERPKGSFSTLEIQRTEQGDSAMYLCASSLSGEQYFGPGTRLTVT.